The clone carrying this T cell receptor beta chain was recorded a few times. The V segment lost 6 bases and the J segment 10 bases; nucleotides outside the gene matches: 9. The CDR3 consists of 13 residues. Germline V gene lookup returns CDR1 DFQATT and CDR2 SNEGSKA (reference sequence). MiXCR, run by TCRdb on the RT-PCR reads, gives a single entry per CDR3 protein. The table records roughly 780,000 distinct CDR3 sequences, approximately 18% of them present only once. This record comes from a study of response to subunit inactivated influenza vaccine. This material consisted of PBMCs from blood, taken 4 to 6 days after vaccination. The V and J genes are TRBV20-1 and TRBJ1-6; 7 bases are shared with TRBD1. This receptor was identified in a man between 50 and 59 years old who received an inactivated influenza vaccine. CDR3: CSALTGIRSPLHF. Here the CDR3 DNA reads TGCAGTGCCTTGACAGGGATTAGGTCACCCCTCCACTTT.